This TCR beta chain was captured by sequencing in a study of shared clonotypes between healthy human individuals. Study at large: There were three CD4 naive, three CD4 memory, two CD8 naive and one CD8 memory plates per donor. The study, taken as a whole, reports: An anticipated effect of sequencing depth on clonotype sharing among donors was recognized.

It was into CD45RA+ naive and CD45RA-negative memory subsets that the CD4+ cells were split. Method: immunoSEQ multiplex PCR; TCRdb's copy keeps in-frame clones and lacks some. The sample holds 2 million to 2.5 million clones, nearly 97% seen once. The CDR3 loop spans 11 amino acids. Per the germline V gene, CDR1 is ENHRY and CDR2 is SYGVKD. Note on this clone: Its antigen is still unknown.

The chain employs TRBV10-3 and TRBJ2-7; D remains unclear. Sequenced material: naive CD4+ T cells sorted from blood. Subset of the sample: CD45RA+ positively selected. This TCR was sampled from a man between 18 and 35 years old in good health. The CDR3 loop reads CASTSGYEQYF. The DNA for the CDR3 is TGTGCATCTACTTCAGGCTACGAGCAGTACTTC.